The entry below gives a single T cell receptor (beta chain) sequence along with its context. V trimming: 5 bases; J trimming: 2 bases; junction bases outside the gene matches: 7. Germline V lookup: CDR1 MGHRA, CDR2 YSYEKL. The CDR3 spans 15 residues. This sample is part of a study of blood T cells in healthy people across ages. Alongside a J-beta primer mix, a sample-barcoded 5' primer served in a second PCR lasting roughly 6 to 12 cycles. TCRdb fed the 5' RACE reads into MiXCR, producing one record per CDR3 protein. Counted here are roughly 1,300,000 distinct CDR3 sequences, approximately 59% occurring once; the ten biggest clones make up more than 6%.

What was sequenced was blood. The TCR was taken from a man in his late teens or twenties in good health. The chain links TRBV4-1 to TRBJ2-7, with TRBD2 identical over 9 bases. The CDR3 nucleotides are TGCGCCAGCAGCGTCCCTCTAGCGGGGACCTACGAGCAGTACTTC. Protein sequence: CASSVPLAGTYEQYF.